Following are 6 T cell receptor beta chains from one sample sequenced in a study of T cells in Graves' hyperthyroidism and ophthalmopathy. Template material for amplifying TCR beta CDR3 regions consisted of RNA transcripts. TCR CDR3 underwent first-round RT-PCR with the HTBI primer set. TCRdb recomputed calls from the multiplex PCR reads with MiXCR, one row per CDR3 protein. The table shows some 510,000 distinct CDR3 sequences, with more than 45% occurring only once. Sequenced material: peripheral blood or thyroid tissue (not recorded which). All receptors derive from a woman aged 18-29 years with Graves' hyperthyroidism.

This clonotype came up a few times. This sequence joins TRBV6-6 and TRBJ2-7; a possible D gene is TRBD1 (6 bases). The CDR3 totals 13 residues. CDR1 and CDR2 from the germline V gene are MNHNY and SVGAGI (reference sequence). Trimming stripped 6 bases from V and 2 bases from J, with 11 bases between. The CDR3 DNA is TGTGCCAGCAGACCCCAGGGGACCTACGAGCAGTACTTC. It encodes CASRPQGTYEQYF.

CDR3: CASSLDRFGQETQYF. The CDR3 DNA sequence: TGCGCCAGCAGCTTGGACAGGTTCGGCCAAGAGACCCAGTACTTC. This chain uses TRBV5-1 with TRBJ2-5, with a tentative D call TRBD1 (5 bases). This CDR3 region has 15 residues. Germline V lookup: CDR1 SGHRS, CDR2 YFSETQ. V lost 0 bases and J 1 base, leaving 10 bases between the germline ends.

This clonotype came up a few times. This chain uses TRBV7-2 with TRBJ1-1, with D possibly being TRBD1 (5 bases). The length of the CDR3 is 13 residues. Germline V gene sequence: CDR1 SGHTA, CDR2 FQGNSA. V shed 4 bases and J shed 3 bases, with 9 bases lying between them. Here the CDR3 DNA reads TGTGCCAGCAGCTGGACACGGTACACTGAAGCTTTCTTT. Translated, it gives CASSWTRYTEAFF.

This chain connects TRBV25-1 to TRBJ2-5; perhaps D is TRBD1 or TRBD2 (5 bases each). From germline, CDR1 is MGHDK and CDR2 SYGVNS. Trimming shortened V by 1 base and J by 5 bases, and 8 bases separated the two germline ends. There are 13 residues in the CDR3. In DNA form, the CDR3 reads TGTGCCAGCAGTGAATGGGGGTCGGAGACCCAGTACTTC. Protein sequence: CASSEWGSETQYF.

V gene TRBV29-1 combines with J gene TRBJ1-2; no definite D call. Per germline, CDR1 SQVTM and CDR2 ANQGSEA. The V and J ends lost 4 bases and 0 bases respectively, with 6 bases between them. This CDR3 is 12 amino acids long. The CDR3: CSVGPTNYGYTF. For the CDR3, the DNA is TGCAGCGTTGGGCCAACTAACTATGGCTACACCTTC.

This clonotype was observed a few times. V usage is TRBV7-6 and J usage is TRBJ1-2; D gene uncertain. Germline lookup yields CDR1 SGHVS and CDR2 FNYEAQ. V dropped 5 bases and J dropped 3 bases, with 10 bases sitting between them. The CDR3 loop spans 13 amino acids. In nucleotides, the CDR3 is TGTGCCAGCAGCCTTTGGGGTGACTATGGCTACACCTTC. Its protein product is CASSLWGDYGYTF.